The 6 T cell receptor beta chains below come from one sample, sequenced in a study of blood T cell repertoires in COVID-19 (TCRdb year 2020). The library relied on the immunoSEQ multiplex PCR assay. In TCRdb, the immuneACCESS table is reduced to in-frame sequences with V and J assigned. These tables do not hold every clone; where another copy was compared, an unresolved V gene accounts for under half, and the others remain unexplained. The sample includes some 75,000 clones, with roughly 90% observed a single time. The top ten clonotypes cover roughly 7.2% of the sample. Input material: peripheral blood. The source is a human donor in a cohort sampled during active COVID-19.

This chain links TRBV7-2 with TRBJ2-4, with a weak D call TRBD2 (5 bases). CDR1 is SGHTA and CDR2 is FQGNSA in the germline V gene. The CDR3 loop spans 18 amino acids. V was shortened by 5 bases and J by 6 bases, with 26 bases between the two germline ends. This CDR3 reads CASSPLPPRERAGNIQYF. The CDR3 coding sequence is TGTGCCAGCAGCCCGCTACCCCCTCGAGAACGCGCGGGAAACATTCAGTACTTC.

The CDR3 spells CASKPIAYEQYF. Written as DNA, the CDR3 is TGTGCCAGCAAACCGATAGCCTACGAGCAGTACTTC. V is TRBV2 and J is TRBJ2-7; D remains ambiguous. The CDR3 contains 12 residues. V lost 7 bases, J lost 2 bases, and 9 bases lay in between. Per the germline V gene, CDR1 is SNHLY and CDR2 is FYNNEI.

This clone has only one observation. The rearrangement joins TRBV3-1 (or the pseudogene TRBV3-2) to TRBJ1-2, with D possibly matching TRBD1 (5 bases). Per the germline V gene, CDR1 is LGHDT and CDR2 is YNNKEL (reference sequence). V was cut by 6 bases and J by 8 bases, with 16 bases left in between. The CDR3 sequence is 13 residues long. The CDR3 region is CASSKQDLRGYTF. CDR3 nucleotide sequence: TGTGCCAGCAGTAAACAGGATCTCAGGGGCTACACCTTC.

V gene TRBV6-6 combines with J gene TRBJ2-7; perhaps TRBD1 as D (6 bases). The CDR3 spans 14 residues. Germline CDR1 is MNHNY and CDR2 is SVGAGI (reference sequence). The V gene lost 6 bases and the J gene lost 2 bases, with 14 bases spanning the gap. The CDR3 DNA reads TGTGCCAGCAGACCCAACAGGGTCGCCTACGAGCAGTACTTC. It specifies CASRPNRVAYEQYF.

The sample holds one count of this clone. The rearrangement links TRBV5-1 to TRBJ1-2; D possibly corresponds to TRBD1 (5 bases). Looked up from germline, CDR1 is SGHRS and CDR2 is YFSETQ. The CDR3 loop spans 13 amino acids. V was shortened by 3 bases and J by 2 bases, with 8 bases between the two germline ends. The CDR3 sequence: CASSSSGNYGYTF. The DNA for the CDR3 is TGCGCCAGCAGCTCCTCAGGGAACTATGGCTACACCTTC.

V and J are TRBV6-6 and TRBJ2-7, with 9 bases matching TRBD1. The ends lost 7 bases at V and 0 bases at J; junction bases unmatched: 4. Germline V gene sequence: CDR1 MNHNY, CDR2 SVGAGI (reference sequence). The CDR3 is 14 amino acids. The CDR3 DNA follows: TGTGCCAGCAAGAGACAGGGGGACTCCTACGAGCAGTACTTC. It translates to CASKRQGDSYEQYF.